A selection of T cell receptor beta chains follows, all from one sample in a study of cytomegalovirus exposure and HLA in healthy donors. Some clones are missing from TCRdb's copy, which holds only in-frame ones; the method was immunoSEQ multiplex PCR. The sample lists 200,000 to 250,000 clones, around 80% seen once, with about 3.1% in the top ten. Input material: PBMCs. Receptor source: a man younger than 40 in good health and CMV-seronegative. CDR3s include the opening cysteine and the closing phenylalanine or tryptophan. D genes are given only for firm matches. Clone size, where shown, is once, few, many, or a class for clones that have expanded.

D gene	clone size	V gene	J gene	CDR3 protein	CDR3 DNA
.	.	TRBV6-5	TRBJ1-1	CASLRGWNTEAFF	TGTGCCAGCCTCCGGGGGTGGAACACTGAAGCTTTCTTT
.	.	TRBV28	TRBJ1-2	CASSPPARVRGYTF	TGTGCCAGCAGTCCCCCCGCCAGGGTGCGTGGCTACACCTTC
.	.	TRBV5-1	TRBJ2-5	CASSVTGTQETQYF	TGCGCCAGCAGCGTGACCGGGACTCAAGAGACCCAGTACTTC
TRBD2	.	TRBV27	TRBJ2-7	CASSFSGGVSYEQYF	TGTGCCAGCAGTTTTAGCGGGGGGGTCTCCTACGAGCAGTACTTC
TRBD2	.	TRBV11-3	TRBJ2-2	CASSLVAGDTGELFF	TGTGCCAGCAGCTTAGTTGCGGGGGATACCGGGGAGCTGTTTTTT
TRBD1	.	TRBV15	TRBJ2-1	CATSRRTGDWEQFF	TGTGCCACCAGCAGACGGACAGGGGATTGGGAGCAGTTCTTC
.	.	TRBV7-9	TRBJ1-2	CASSLRGSNYGYTF	TGTGCCAGCAGCTTGAGGGGGTCCAACTATGGCTACACCTTC
TRBD2	few	TRBV9	TRBJ2-1	CASSVEAGLAGGPGNEQFF	TGTGCCAGCAGCGTAGAGGCGGGACTAGCGGGGGGCCCGGGTAATGAGCAGTTCTTC
TRBD1	.	TRBV6-1	TRBJ2-2	CASSLQGYTGELFF	TGTGCCAGCAGCTTACAGGGGTACACCGGGGAGCTGTTTTTT
TRBD1	once	TRBV27	TRBJ1-1	CASGWWTGGRTEAFF	TGTGCCAGCGGGTGGTGGACAGGGGGAAGGACTGAAGCTTTCTTT
.	.	TRBV5-1	TRBJ2-4	CASSLGRGPPSKNIQYF	TGCGCCAGCAGCTTGGGGCGGGGGCCCCCCTCCAAAAACATTCAGTACTTC
.	.	TRBV27	TRBJ2-2	CASRRQYTGELFF	TGTGCCAGCAGGAGACAATACACCGGGGAGCTGTTTTTT
TRBD1	.	TRBV5-6	TRBJ2-2	CASSIDRGRIGGELFF	TGTGCCAGCAGCATCGACAGGGGGCGAATCGGCGGGGAGCTGTTTTTT
.	.	TRBV7-3	TRBJ2-3	CASSTNNGIMGTQYF	TGTGCCAGCAGCACAAATAACGGGATCATGGGGACGCAGTATTTT
.	.	TRBV27	TRBJ2-7	CASSLSPVIDEQYF	TGTGCCAGCAGTTTAAGCCCGGTCATCGACGAGCAGTACTTC